This T cell receptor beta chain was retrieved from a study of PD-1 blockade in classical Hodgkin lymphoma. Study overall: Every 2 weeks, patients had 3 mg/kg nivolumab intravenously.

Time point specified: cycle 4 day 1 (C4D1), after 6 weeks of nivolumab. Every patient experienced relapse after autologous stem cell transplantation, and brentuximab vedotin exposure varied. Profiled with immunoSEQ multiplex PCR; TCRdb holds only in-frame clones, not every one. The data hold 23,000 or so clones, with 72% observed a single time. Trimming took 3 bases from V and 1 from J, leaving 1 base between them. CDR3 length: 12 amino acids. Germline lookup yields CDR1 ENHRY and CDR2 SYGVKD. This clone was observed at least ten times. Other DNA sequences in the sample encode the same CDR3. This rearrangement joins TRBV10-3 to TRBJ1-5; unclear D gene. The source of this sequence is a human donor with classical Hodgkin lymphoma. The sample was peripheral blood mononuclear cells (PBMCs), taken before the fourth cycle of nivolumab. The CDR3 nucleotides read TGTGCCATCAGTGACAGCAATCAGCCCCAGCATTTT. As protein: CAISDSNQPQHF.